The 14 T cell receptor beta chains given below trace back to one sample, sequenced in a study of OX40 agonist ivuxolimab in advanced cancers. The assay was immunoSEQ multiplex PCR, and TCRdb's table has in-frame clones only and misses some. This sample has some 54,000 clones; about 83% occur once, and the top ten carry more than 1%. The starting material was CD4+ or CD8+ T cells sorted from blood, obtained in a trial of the OX40 agonist ivuxolimab. All receptors derive from an adult with an advanced solid tumor such as melanoma, head and neck, liver or kidney cancer.

The rearrangement uses TRBV14 and TRBJ2-1; D is unresolved. This CDR3 has 12 residues. V gave up 2 bases and J gave up 4 bases, with 3 bases separating them. Germline V gene sequence: CDR1 SGHDN, CDR2 FVKESK. Here the CDR3 reads CASSQRYNEQFF. The CDR3 DNA reads TGTGCCAGCAGCCAAAGATACAATGAGCAGTTCTTC.

The rearrangement links TRBV27 to TRBJ2-2; 7 bases are a match to TRBD1. J lost 6 bases, V lost 6 bases, and 7 bases had no gene match. CDR1 is MNHEY and CDR2 is SMNVEV in the germline V gene (reference sequence). This CDR3 is built from 14 residues. Here the CDR3 reads CASSRRTGAGELFF. The CDR3 nucleotides are TGTGCCAGCAGCCGAAGGACAGGAGCCGGGGAGCTGTTTTTT.

The rearrangement uses TRBV19 and TRBJ1-2; D remains unclear. The germline CDR1 and CDR2 sequences are LNHDA and SQIVND (reference sequence). The CDR3 consists of 13 residues. The ends were cut back, 5 bases at V and 8 bases at J, with 15 bases in the middle. The chain's CDR3 is CASSESGSSGYTF. The CDR3 DNA follows: TGTGCCAGTAGTGAATCCGGGAGTAGCGGCTACACCTTC.

This chain links TRBV15 with TRBJ2-7; D is tentatively TRBD1 or TRBD2 (6 bases each). V was pared by 0 bases and J by 4 bases, with 37 bases between. Germline-derived CDR1 and CDR2 are LNHNV and YYDKDF (reference sequence). This CDR3 spans 23 amino acids. CDR3 nucleotides: TGTGCCACCAGCAGAGATAAGTTCGAGATCAGGTTTGGGGGCTTACAGGAGGGTTACGAGCAGTACTTC. It specifies CATSRDKFEIRFGGLQEGYEQYF.

Regarding this clone: One end of the junction fails to match germline, which may point to a read error. The V gene is TRBV7-2, the J gene TRBJ2-7; D gene uncertain. The CDR3 runs to 12 residues. Germline values: CDR1 SGHTA, CDR2 FQGNSA. The CDR3 protein is CASGTLALPPFF. The CDR3 DNA sequence: TGTGCCAGCGGAACCTTAGCTCTGCCGCCCTTCTTC. Using reference TRBV7-2 and TRBJ2-7 for the parts outside the CDR3, the full variable domain is GAGVSQSPSNKVTEKGKDVELRCDPISGHTALYWYRQSLGQGLEFLIYFQGNSAPDKSGLPSDRFSAERTGGSVSTLTIQRTQQEDSAVYLCASGTLALPPFFGPGTRLTVT.

V usage is TRBV6-5 and J usage is TRBJ1-6, with 8 bases that match TRBD1. Germline V gene lookup returns CDR1 MNHEY and CDR2 SVGAGI. CDR3 length: 14 amino acids. V trimming: 6 bases; J trimming: 10 bases; junction bases outside the gene matches: 8. Here the CDR3 reads CASRDRALGSPLHF. The CDR3, as DNA: TGTGCCAGCAGGGACAGGGCCTTGGGGTCACCCCTCCACTTT.

This chain uses TRBV18 with TRBJ1-1; 8 bases are a match to TRBD1. The V gene's germline CDR1 is KGHSH and CDR2 LQKENI. The trim removed 2 bases at V and 6 bases at J, leaving 8 bases unmatched. The CDR3 runs 15 residues. The CDR3 loop is CASSPLQGGIAEAFF. CDR3 coding DNA: TGTGCCAGCTCACCATTACAGGGGGGGATCGCTGAAGCTTTCTTT.

The chain is built from TRBV15 and TRBJ2-5; 8 nucleotides align to TRBD2. Germline trimming cut 5 bases from V and 6 bases from J; bases unmatched to any gene: 11. The V gene's germline CDR1 is LNHNV and CDR2 YYDKDF (reference sequence). The CDR3 consists of 15 residues. This CDR3 reads CATSGRAGAEKTQYF. CDR3 DNA sequence: TGTGCCACCAGCGGGAGAGCGGGAGCTGAAAAGACCCAGTACTTC. Full variable domain (missing parts from reference TRBV15 and TRBJ2-5): DAMVIQNPRYQVTQFGKPVTLSCSQTLNHNVMYWYQQKSSQAPKLLFHYYDKDFNNEADTPDNFQSRRPNTSFCFLDIRSPGLGDTAMYLCATSGRAGAEKTQYFGPGTRLLVL.

The chain is built from TRBV27 and TRBJ1-5; D not certain. The germline V and J ends were trimmed by 5 bases and 4 bases, with 9 bases remaining between them. CDR3 size: 13 residues. Germline V lookup: CDR1 MNHEY, CDR2 SMNVEV (reference sequence). The CDR3 loop reads CASSPLANQPQHF. The CDR3 bases are TGTGCCAGCAGTCCCCTTGCAAATCAGCCCCAGCATTTT.

The V gene is TRBV5-4, the J gene TRBJ2-6; the D is unclear. Deletions cut 2 bases from V and 0 bases from J, with 6 bases between. The CDR3 covers 15 residues. CDR1 SGHNT and CDR2 YYREEE come from the germline V gene (reference sequence). CDR3 in amino acids: CASSFKVSGANVLTF. The CDR3 DNA sequence: TGTGCCAGCAGCTTTAAAGTCTCTGGGGCCAACGTCCTGACTTTC.

The chain links TRBV6-1 to TRBJ1-1; D is unclear. The CDR3 length is 13 residues. Germline CDR1 is MNHNS and CDR2 is SASEGT. V lost 1 base and J lost 4, with 7 bases in between. The CDR3 bases are TGTGCCAGCAGTGAAGTGTTTGGCACTGAAGCTTTCTTT. Translated, it gives CASSEVFGTEAFF.

The rearrangement links TRBV6-1 to TRBJ2-1; D gene uncertain. This CDR3 has 15 amino acids. V dropped 5 bases and J dropped 0 bases, with 11 bases sitting between them. The germline V gene has CDR1 MNHNS and CDR2 SASEGT. The CDR3: CASSTQSLSYNEQFF. The CDR3 DNA is TGTGCCAGCAGTACCCAAAGCCTCTCCTACAATGAGCAGTTCTTC.

The CDR3 coding sequence is TGTGCCAGCAGCTTGGCTCAGGGTCGAGTCGACTACGAGCAGTACTTC. It codes for CASSLAQGRVDYEQYF. The chain employs TRBV5-8 and TRBJ2-7; D is possibly TRBD1 (5 bases). V was shortened by 0 bases and J by 3 bases, with 16 bases between the two germline ends. From germline, CDR1 is SGHTS and CDR2 YDEGEE. CDR3 size: 16 residues.

This clone was seen just once. V and J are TRBV5-1 and TRBJ2-7, with D tentatively TRBD1 (8 bases). The germline V gene encodes CDR1 SGHRS and CDR2 YFSETQ. V lost 4 bases and J lost 3, with 14 bases in between. There are 14 residues in the CDR3. The CDR3 spells CASSQQGGRYEQYF. CDR3 sequence (DNA): TGCGCCAGCAGCCAACAGGGGGGGCGCTACGAGCAGTACTTC. Drawing the rest from reference TRBV5-1 and TRBJ2-7, the complete variable domain is KAGVTQTPRYLIKTRGQQVTLSCSPISGHRSVSWYQQTPGQGLQFLFEYFSETQRNKGNFPGRFSGRQFSNSRSEMNVSTLELGDSALYLCASSQQGGRYEQYFGPGTRLTVT.